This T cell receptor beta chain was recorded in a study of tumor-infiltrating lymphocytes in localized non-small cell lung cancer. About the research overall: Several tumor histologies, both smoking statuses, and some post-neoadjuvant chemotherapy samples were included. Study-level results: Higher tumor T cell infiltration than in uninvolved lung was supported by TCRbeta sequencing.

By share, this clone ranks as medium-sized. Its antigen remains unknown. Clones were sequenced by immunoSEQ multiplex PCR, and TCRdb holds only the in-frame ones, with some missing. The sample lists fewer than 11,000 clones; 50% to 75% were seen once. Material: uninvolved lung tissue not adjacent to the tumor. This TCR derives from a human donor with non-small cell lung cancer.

CDR3 in DNA: TGTGCCAGCAGTCCAGACAGGGGGCGAGGAGATACGCAGTATTTT. Amino acids: CASSPDRGRGDTQYF. The chain recombines TRBV6-1 with TRBJ2-3; 10 positions match TRBD1. CDR1 MNHNS and CDR2 SASEGT come from the germline V gene. The CDR3 has 15 amino acids. Trimming cost V 5 bases and J 5 bases; bases outside gene matches: 7.